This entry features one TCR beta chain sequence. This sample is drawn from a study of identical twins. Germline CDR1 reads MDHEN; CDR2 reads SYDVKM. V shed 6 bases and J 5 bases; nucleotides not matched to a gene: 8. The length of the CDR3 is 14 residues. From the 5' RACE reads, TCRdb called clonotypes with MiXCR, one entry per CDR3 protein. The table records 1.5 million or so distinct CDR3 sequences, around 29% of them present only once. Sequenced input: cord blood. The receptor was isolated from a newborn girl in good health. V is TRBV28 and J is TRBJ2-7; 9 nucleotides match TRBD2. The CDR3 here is CASRFAGGRNEQYF. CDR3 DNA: TGTGCCAGCAGATTCGCGGGGGGGAGGAACGAGCAGTACTTC.